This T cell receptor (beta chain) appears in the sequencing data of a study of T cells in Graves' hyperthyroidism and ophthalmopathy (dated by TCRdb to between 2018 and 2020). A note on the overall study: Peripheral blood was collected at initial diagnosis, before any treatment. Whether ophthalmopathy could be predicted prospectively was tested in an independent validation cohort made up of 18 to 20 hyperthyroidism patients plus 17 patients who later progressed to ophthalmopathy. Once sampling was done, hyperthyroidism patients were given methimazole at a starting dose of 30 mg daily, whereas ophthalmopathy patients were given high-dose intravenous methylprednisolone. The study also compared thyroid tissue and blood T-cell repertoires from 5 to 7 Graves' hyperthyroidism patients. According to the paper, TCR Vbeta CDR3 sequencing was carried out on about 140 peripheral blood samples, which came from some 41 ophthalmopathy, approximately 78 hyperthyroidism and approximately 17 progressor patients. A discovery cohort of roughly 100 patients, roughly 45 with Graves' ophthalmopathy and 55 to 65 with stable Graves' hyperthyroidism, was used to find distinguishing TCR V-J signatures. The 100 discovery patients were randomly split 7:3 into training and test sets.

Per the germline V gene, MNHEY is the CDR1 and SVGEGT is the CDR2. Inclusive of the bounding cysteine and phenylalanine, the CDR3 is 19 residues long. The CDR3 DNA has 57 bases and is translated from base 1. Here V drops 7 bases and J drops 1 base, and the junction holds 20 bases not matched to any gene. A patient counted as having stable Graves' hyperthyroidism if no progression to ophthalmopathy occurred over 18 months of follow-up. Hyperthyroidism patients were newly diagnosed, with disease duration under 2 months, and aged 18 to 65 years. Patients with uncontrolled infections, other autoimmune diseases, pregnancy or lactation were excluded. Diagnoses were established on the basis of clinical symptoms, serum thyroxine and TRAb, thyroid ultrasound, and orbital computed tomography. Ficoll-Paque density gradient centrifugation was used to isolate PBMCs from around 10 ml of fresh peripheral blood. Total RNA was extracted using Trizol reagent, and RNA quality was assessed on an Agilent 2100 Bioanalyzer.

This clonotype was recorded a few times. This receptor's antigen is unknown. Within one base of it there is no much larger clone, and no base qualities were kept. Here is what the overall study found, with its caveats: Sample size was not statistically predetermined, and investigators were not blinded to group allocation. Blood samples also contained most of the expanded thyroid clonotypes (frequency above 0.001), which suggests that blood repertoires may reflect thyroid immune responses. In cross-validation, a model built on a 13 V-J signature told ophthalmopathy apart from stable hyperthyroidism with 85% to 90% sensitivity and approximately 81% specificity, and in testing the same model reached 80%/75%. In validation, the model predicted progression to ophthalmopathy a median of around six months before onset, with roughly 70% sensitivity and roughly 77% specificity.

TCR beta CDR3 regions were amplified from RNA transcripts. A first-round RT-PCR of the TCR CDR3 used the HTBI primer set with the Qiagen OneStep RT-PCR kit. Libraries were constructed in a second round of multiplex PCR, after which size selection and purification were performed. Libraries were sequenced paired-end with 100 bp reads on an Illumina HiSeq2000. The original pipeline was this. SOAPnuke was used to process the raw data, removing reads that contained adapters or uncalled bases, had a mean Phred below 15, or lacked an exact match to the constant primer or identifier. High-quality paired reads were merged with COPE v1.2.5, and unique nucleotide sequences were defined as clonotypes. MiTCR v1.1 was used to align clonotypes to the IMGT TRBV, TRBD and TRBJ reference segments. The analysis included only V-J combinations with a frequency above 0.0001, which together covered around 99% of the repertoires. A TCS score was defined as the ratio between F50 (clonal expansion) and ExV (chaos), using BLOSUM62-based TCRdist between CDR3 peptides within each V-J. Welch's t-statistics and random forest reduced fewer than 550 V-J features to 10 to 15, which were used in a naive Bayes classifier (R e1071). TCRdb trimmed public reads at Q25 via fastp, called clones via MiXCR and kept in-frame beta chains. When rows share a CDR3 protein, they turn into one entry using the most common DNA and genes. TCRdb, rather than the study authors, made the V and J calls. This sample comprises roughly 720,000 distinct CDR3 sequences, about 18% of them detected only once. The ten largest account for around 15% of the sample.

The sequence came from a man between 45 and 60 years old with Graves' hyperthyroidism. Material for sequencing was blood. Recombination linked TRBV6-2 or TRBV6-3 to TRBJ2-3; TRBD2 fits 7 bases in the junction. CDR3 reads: CASTPHPGRLWSGTDTQYF. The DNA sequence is TGTGCCAGCACCCCCCACCCCGGGAGGCTGTGGTCGGGCACAGATACGCAGTATTTT.